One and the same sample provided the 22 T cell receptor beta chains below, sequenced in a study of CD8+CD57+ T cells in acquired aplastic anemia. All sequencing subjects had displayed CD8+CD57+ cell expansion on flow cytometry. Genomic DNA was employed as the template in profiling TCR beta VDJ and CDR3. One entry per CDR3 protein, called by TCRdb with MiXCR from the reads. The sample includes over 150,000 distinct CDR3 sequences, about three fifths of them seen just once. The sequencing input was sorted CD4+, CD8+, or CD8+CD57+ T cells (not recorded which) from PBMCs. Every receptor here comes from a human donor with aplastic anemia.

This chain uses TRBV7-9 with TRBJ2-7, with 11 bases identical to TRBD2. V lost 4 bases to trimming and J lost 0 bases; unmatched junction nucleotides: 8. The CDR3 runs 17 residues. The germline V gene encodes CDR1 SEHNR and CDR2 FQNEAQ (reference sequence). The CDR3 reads CASSSPHSGGASYEQYF. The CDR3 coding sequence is TGTGCCAGCAGCTCTCCCCATAGCGGGGGGGCCTCCTACGAGCAGTACTTC.

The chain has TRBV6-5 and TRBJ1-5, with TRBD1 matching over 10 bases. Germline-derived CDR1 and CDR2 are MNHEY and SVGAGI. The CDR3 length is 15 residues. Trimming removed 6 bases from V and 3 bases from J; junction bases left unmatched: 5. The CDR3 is CASSHGTGVNQPQHF. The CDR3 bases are TGTGCCAGCAGCCACGGGACAGGGGTCAATCAGCCCCAGCATTTT.

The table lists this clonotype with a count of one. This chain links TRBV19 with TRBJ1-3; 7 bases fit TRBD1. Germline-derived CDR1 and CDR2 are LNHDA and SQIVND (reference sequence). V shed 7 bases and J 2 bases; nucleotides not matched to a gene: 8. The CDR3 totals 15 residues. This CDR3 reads CASTQQGIAGNTIYF. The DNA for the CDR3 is TGTGCCAGTACCCAACAGGGGATCGCTGGAAACACCATATATTTT.

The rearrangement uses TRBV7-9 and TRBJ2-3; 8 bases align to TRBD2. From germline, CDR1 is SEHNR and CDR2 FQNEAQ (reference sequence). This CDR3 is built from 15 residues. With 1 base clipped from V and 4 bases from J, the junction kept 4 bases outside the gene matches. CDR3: CASSLVAGSSDTQYF. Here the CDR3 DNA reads TGTGCCAGCAGCTTAGTAGCGGGATCTTCAGATACGCAGTATTTT.

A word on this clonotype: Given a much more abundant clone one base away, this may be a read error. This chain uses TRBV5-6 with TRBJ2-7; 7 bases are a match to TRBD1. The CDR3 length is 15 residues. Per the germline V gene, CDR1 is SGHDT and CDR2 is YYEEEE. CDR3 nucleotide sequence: TGTGCCAGCAGCCCTACGACAGGGAACCCCTACGAGCGGTACTTC. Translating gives CASSPTTGNPYERYF.

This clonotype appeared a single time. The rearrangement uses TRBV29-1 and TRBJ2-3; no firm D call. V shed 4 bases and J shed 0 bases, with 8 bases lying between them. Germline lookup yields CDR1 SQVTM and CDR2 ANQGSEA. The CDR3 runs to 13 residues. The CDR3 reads CSVGEASTDTQYF. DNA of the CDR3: TGCAGCGTTGGCGAAGCGAGCACAGATACGCAGTATTTT.

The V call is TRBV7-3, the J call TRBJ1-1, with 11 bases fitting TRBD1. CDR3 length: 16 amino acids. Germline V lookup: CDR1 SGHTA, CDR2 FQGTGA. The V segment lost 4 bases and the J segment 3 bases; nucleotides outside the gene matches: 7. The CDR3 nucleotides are TGTGCCAGCAGCTCGGTACCGGGACAGGGGGACACTGAAGCTTTCTTT. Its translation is CASSSVPGQGDTEAFF.

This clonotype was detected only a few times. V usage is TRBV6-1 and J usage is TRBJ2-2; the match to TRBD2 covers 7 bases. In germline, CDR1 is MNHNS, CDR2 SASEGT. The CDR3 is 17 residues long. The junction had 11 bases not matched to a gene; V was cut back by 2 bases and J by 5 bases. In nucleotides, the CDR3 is TGTGCCAGCAGTGAATTAAAGGGAGGGCCGGGGACCGGGGAGCTGTTTTTT. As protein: CASSELKGGPGTGELFF.

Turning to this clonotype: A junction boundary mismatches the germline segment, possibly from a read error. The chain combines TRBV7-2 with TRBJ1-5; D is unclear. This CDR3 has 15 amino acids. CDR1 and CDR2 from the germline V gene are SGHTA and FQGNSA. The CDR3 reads CASRVTGRRNRPQHF. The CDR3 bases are TGTGCCAGCAGGGTGACGGGGAGAAGAAATCGGCCCCAGCATTTT.

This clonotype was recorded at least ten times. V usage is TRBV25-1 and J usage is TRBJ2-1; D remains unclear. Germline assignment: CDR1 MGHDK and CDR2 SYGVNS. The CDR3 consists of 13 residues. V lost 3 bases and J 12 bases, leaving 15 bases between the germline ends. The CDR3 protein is CASSDDTVLGQFF. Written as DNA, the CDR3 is TGTGCCAGCAGTGATGATACGGTACTTGGGCAGTTCTTC.

The CDR3 reads CAISESMGDAEQYF. For the CDR3, the DNA is TGTGCCATCAGTGAGTCGATGGGGGACGCCGAGCAGTACTTC. The chain combines TRBV10-3 with TRBJ2-7; D possibly uses TRBD1 or TRBD2 (5 bases each). Germline-derived CDR1 and CDR2 are ENHRY and SYGVKD. V was cut by 0 bases and J by 6 bases, with 12 bases left in between. This CDR3 has 14 residues.

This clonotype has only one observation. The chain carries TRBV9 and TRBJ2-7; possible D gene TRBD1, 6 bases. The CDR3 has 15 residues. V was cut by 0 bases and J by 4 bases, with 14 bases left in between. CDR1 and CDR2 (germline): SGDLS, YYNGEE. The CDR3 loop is CASSVGGGGGYEQYF. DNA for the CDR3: TGTGCCAGCAGCGTAGGAGGGGGTGGGGGATACGAGCAGTACTTC.

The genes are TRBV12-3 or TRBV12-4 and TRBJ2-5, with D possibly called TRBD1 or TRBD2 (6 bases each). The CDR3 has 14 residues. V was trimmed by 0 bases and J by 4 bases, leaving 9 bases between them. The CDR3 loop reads CASSLAGGIETQYF. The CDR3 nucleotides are TGTGCCAGCAGTTTAGCGGGGGGCATAGAGACCCAGTACTTC.

This CDR3 reads CASSQASGTYNEQFF. In nucleotides, the CDR3 is TGCGCCAGCAGCCAGGCTAGCGGGACCTACAATGAGCAGTTCTTC. The genes are TRBV5-1 and TRBJ2-1; 9 bases match TRBD2. Germline-derived CDR1 and CDR2 are SGHRS and YFSETQ. J lost 2 bases, V lost 4 bases, and 4 bases had no gene match. The CDR3 loop spans 15 amino acids.

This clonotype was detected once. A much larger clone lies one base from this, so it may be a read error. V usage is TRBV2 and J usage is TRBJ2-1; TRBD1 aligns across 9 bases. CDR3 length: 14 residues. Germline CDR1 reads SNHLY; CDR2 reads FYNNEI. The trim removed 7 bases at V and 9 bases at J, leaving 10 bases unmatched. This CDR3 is CASNPGQGTPEQFF. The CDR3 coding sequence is TGTGCCAGCAACCCGGGACAGGGAACTCCTGAGCAGTTCTTC. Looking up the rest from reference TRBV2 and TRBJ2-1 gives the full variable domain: EPEVTQTPSHQVTQMGQEVILRCVPISNHLYFYWYRQILGQKVEFLVSFYNNEISEKSEIFDDQFSVERPDGSNFTLKIRSTKLEDSAMYFCASNPGQGTPEQFFGPGTRLTVL.

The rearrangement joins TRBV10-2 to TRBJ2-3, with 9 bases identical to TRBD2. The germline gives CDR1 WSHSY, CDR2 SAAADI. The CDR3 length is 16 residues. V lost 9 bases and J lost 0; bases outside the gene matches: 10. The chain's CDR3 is CASLGPGLASTDTQYF. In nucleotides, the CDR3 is TGCGCCAGTCTCGGACCGGGACTAGCTAGCACAGATACGCAGTATTTT.

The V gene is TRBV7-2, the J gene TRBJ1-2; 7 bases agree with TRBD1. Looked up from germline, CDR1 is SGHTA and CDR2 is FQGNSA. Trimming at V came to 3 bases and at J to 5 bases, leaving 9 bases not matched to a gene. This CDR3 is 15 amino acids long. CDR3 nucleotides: TGTGCCAGCAGCTTGTTAACAGGGGCGGGGTATGGCTACACCTTC. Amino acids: CASSLLTGAGYGYTF.

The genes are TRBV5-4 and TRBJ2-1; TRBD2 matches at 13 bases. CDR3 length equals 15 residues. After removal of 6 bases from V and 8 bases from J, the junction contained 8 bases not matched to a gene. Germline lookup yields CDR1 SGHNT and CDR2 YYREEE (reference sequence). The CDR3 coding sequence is TGTGCCAGCATCCGAACTAGCGGGGGGGCCGATGAGCAGTTCTTC. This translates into CASIRTSGGADEQFF.

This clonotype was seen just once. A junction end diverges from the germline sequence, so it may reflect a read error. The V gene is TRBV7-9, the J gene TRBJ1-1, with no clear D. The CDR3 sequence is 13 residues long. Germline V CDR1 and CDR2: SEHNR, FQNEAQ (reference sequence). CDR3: CASSLGVNTKAFF. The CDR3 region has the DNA TGTGCCAGCAGCTTAGGAGTGAACACTAAAGCTTTCTTT.

Here the CDR3 DNA reads TGTGCCACCGTAAATGAAGTGGGGGGTAATTCACCCCTCCACTTT. Encoded protein: CATVNEVGGNSPLHF. The J gene is TRBJ1-6, the V gene TRBV10-3; D possibly corresponds to TRBD1 (5 bases). V lost 10 bases and J 6 bases, leaving 19 bases between the germline ends. The CDR3 spans 15 residues. Germline CDR1 is ENHRY and CDR2 is SYGVKD.

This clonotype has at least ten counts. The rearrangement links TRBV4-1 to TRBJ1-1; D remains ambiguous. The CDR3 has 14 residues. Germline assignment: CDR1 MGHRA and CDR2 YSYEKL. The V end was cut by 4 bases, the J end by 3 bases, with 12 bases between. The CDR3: CASSRLGSDTEAFF. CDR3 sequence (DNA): TGCGCCAGCAGCCGGCTCGGATCAGACACTGAAGCTTTCTTT.

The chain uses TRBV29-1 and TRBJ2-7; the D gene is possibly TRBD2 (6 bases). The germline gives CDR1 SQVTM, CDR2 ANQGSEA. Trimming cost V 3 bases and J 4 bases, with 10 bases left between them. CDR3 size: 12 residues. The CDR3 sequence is CSVDGTDYEQYF. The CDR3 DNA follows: TGCAGCGTTGACGGGACTGATTACGAGCAGTACTTC.